The rows below give T cell receptor beta chains drawn from one sample of a study of T-cell reconstitution after alpha-beta-depleted transplantation in children. From the PCR reads, TCRdb called clonotypes with MiXCR, one entry per CDR3 protein. The table includes around 700,000 distinct CDR3 sequences, about an eighth detected once. The sequencing used PBMCs, collected before TCRalphabeta/CD19-depleted stem cell transplant. The receptors shown here come from a girl aged 2-10 years with congenital amegakaryocytic thrombocytopenia, due to receive a stem cell transplant. The CDR3 runs from the conserved cysteine through the conserved F or W. Fields, in order: J gene, clone size, D gene, V gene, CDR3 protein, CDR3 DNA. The D gene is left open where the match is weak. Not all rows give a size; the values are once, few, many and, for expanded clones, a class.

j_gene: TRBJ2-1
abundance: many
d_gene: NA
v_gene: TRBV20-1
CDR3aa: CSAISWGSYNEQFF
CDR3nt: TGCAGTGCTATATCGTGGGGTTCCTACAATGAGCAGTTCTTC

j_gene: TRBJ2-1
abundance: many
d_gene: NA
v_gene: TRBV29-1
CDR3aa: CSVEDHRSYNEQFF
CDR3nt: TGCAGCGTTGAAGATCATCGATCCTACAATGAGCAGTTCTTC

j_gene: TRBJ2-3
abundance: NA
d_gene: NA
v_gene: TRBV6-2/TRBV6-3
CDR3aa: CASSYRADTQYF
CDR3nt: TGTGCCAGCAGTTACAGGGCTGATACGCAGTATTTT

j_gene: TRBJ2-4
abundance: many
d_gene: NA
v_gene: TRBV28
CDR3aa: CASSPGTLRNIQYF
CDR3nt: TGTGCCAGCAGTCCCGGAACCCTTAGGAACATTCAGTACTTC

j_gene: TRBJ1-1
abundance: many
d_gene: NA
v_gene: TRBV20-1
CDR3aa: CSASIGWRAFF
CDR3nt: TGCAGTGCTAGTATTGGGTGGCGAGCTTTCTTT

j_gene: TRBJ2-2
abundance: many
d_gene: NA
v_gene: TRBV5-6
CDR3aa: CASSSLRGTGELFF
CDR3nt: TGTGCCAGCAGCTCCCTAAGGGGCACCGGGGAGCTGTTTTTT

j_gene: TRBJ2-7
abundance: NA
d_gene: NA
v_gene: TRBV7-8
CDR3aa: CASSLGPGIIF
CDR3nt: TGTGCCAGCAGCTTAGGTCCAGGGATCATCTTC

j_gene: TRBJ2-5
abundance: few
d_gene: TRBD2
v_gene: TRBV7-2
CDR3aa: CASSLTPSGRNPETQYF
CDR3nt: TGTGCCAGCAGCTTAACTCCTAGCGGGAGAAACCCAGAGACCCAGTACTTC

j_gene: TRBJ1-1
abundance: NA
d_gene: NA
v_gene: TRBV7-9
CDR3aa: CASTSRGQTEAFF
CDR3nt: TGTGCCAGCACCTCTCGAGGACAAACTGAAGCTTTCTTT

j_gene: TRBJ2-1
abundance: few
d_gene: NA
v_gene: TRBV7-9
CDR3aa: CASSLVVQFF
CDR3nt: TGTGCCAGCAGCTTAGTGGTGCAGTTCTTC

j_gene: TRBJ1-2
abundance: many
d_gene: NA
v_gene: TRBV12-3/TRBV12-4
CDR3aa: CASSLGTNYGYTF
CDR3nt: TGTGCCAGCAGTTTAGGGACAAACTATGGCTACACCTTC

j_gene: TRBJ2-7
abundance: many
d_gene: NA
v_gene: TRBV10-3
CDR3aa: CAIRRTHPLGEQYF
CDR3nt: TGTGCCATCAGGCGGACTCATCCCCTCGGGGAGCAGTACTTC

j_gene: TRBJ2-1
abundance: NA
d_gene: TRBD2
v_gene: TRBV19
CDR3aa: CASSIFGGRASYEQFF
CDR3nt: TGTGCCAGTAGTATATTTGGCGGGAGGGCTTCGTATGAGCAGTTCTTC

j_gene: TRBJ2-7
abundance: many
d_gene: NA
v_gene: TRBV24-1
CDR3aa: CATSDFSGQQYF
CDR3nt: TGTGCCACCAGTGATTTTTCGGGGCAGCAGTACTTC

j_gene: TRBJ1-1
abundance: few
d_gene: TRBD1
v_gene: TRBV29-1
CDR3aa: CSAWGGQGVTEAFF
CDR3nt: TGCAGCGCTTGGGGGGGACAGGGAGTTACTGAAGCTTTCTTT

j_gene: TRBJ2-5
abundance: many
d_gene: NA
v_gene: TRBV4-1
CDR3aa: CASSRIGGPHGETQYF
CDR3nt: TGCGCCAGCAGCCGGATCGGAGGGCCACATGGAGAGACCCAGTACTTC

j_gene: TRBJ2-3
abundance: many
d_gene: TRBD1
v_gene: TRBV5-1
CDR3aa: CASSFDREWTDTQYF
CDR3nt: TGCGCCAGCAGCTTCGACAGGGAGTGGACAGATACGCAGTATTTT

j_gene: TRBJ1-1
abundance: many
d_gene: NA
v_gene: TRBV5-1
CDR3aa: CASSWELGTEAFF
CDR3nt: TGCGCCAGCAGCTGGGAGCTGGGCACTGAAGCTTTCTTT

j_gene: TRBJ1-2
abundance: few
d_gene: NA
v_gene: TRBV5-1
CDR3aa: CASSLSRDRSNYGYTF
CDR3nt: TGCGCCAGCAGCCTTTCGAGGGACCGGTCTAACTATGGCTACACCTTC

j_gene: TRBJ1-6
abundance: NA
d_gene: TRBD1
v_gene: TRBV11-1
CDR3aa: CASSLTFSDRDNSPLHF
CDR3nt: TGTGCCAGCAGCTTAACGTTCTCCGACAGGGACAATTCACCCCTCCACTTT

j_gene: TRBJ2-7
abundance: NA
d_gene: TRBD2
v_gene: TRBV7-9
CDR3aa: CASSLSGTQLREQYF
CDR3nt: TGTGCCAGCAGCCTTAGCGGGACCCAACTCCGCGAGCAGTACTTC

j_gene: TRBJ2-5
abundance: few
d_gene: NA
v_gene: TRBV28
CDR3aa: CASSPASLPQETQYF
CDR3nt: TGTGCCAGCAGCCCGGCTAGCCTCCCTCAAGAGACCCAGTACTTC

j_gene: TRBJ2-1
abundance: NA
d_gene: TRBD2
v_gene: TRBV7-8
CDR3aa: CASSLAGGTEQFF
CDR3nt: TGTGCCAGCAGCTTAGCGGGGGGGACTGAGCAGTTCTTC

j_gene: TRBJ2-7
abundance: NA
d_gene: NA
v_gene: TRBV12-3/TRBV12-4
CDR3aa: CASSHSLYPLEQYF
CDR3nt: TGTGCCAGCAGTCACAGTCTCTATCCTTTAGAGCAGTACTTC

j_gene: TRBJ2-2
abundance: NA
d_gene: TRBD2
v_gene: TRBV9
CDR3aa: CASSGDYNLGELFF
CDR3nt: TGTGCCAGCAGCGGGGACTACAACCTGGGGGAGCTGTTTTTT

j_gene: TRBJ1-2
abundance: NA
d_gene: TRBD1
v_gene: TRBV20-1
CDR3aa: CSASPRTGENGYTF
CDR3nt: TGCAGTGCTAGTCCCCGGACAGGCGAAAATGGCTACACCTTC

j_gene: TRBJ2-3
abundance: many
d_gene: NA
v_gene: TRBV29-1
CDR3aa: CSVERREADTQYF
CDR3nt: TGCAGCGTTGAACGAAGAGAGGCTGATACGCAGTATTTT

j_gene: TRBJ2-7
abundance: many
d_gene: TRBD1
v_gene: TRBV7-2
CDR3aa: CASSQPGGFYEQYF
CDR3nt: TGTGCCAGCAGCCAGCCAGGGGGCTTTTACGAGCAGTACTTC